The TCR beta chain under discussion was sequenced for a study of Graves' ophthalmopathy and Graves' hyperthyroidism. V lost 2 bases to trimming and J lost 4 bases, with 9 bases between them. CDR3 length equals 14 residues. Where ophthalmopathy was present, donors had moderate-to-severe activity, CAS ≥3, NOSPECS ≥4 and duration under 3 months. Physicians reached a diagnosis by relying on clinical symptoms, serum thyroxine, TRAb, thyroid ultrasound and orbital computed tomography. Study-wide findings and caveats: Thyroid clonotypes that were expanded above 0.001 frequency mostly also appeared in blood.

About this clonotype: Its antigen is unidentified.

For repertoire sequencing, the TCR beta CDR3 regions were amplified from RNA transcripts. First-round RT-PCR used HTBI primers; second-round multiplex PCR followed. TCRdb passed the multiplex PCR reads through MiXCR, listing each CDR3 protein once. The sample lists fewer than 600,000 distinct CDR3 sequences, 14% occurring once. The V and J genes are TRBV6-7 and TRBJ1-5; perhaps TRBD1 as D (6 bases). TRBV6-7 is sorted into the ORF group, with uncertain function. The TCR was taken from a young woman with Graves' ophthalmopathy. Sequencing was performed on blood. Written as DNA, the CDR3 is TGTGCCAGCAGTTACCCCCAGGGGAATCAGCCCCAGCATTTT. Amino acid sequence: CASSYPQGNQPQHF.